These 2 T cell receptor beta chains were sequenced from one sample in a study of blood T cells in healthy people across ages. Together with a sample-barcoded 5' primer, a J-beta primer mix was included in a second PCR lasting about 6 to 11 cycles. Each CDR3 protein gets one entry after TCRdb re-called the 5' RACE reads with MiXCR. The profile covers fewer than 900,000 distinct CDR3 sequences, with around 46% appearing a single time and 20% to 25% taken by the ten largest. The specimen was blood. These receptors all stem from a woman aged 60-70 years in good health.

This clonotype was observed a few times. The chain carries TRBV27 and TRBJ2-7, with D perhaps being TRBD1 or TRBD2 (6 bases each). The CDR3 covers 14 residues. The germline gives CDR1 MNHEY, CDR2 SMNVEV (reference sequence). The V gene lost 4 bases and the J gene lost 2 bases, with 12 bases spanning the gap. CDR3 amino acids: CASSSVGGPYEQYF. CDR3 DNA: TGTGCCAGCAGTTCTGTCGGGGGCCCCTACGAGCAGTACTTC.

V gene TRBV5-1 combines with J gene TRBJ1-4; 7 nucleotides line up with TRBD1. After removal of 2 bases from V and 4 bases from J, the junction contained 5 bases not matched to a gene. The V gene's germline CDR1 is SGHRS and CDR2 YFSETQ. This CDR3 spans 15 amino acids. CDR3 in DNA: TGCGCCAGCAGCTTCCAGGACAGGATTAATGAAAAACTGTTTTTT. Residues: CASSFQDRINEKLFF.